These 21 T cell receptor beta chains were sequenced from one sample in a study of graft-versus-host responses after intestinal transplantation. Co-plating was performed using 200,000 CFSE-labeled responder cells and 200,000 irradiated, violet-dye-labeled stimulator cells. Produced via immunoSEQ multiplex PCR; TCRdb's table is partial and in-frame only. The data hold 12,000 to 15,000 clones, with roughly a third observed a single time. The starting material was alloreactive CD8+ T cells from a mixed lymphocyte reaction culture, obtained before intestinal transplant. Noted subset: CFSE-low proliferating T cells sorted from roughly six-day pre-transplant mixed lymphocyte reaction (GvH or HvG direction). The receptors derive from a human patient who received an intestinal transplant.

The chain employs TRBV21-1 and TRBJ2-7; TRBD1 is the table's D call, not checked against the DNA. TRBV21-1 is marked as a pseudogene. This CDR3 region has 11 residues. CDR3 amino acids: CASETRYEQYF. For the CDR3, the DNA is TGTGCCAGCGAGACACGTTACGAGCAGTACTTC.

J is TRBJ2-1 and V is TRBV7-8; D is possibly TRBD1 (5 bases). The V and J ends lost 3 bases and 3 bases respectively, with 12 bases between them. Per the germline V gene, CDR1 is SGHVS and CDR2 is FQNEAQ. The CDR3 contains 15 residues. The CDR3 reads CASSFQGISYNEQFF. The CDR3 DNA sequence: TGTGCCAGCAGCTTTCAGGGTATTAGCTACAATGAGCAGTTCTTC. Full variable domain (rest looked up from reference TRBV7-8 and TRBJ2-1): GAGVSQSPRYKVAKRGQDVALRCDPISGHVSLFWYQQALGQGPEFLTYFQNEAQLDKSGLPSDRFFAERPEGSVSTLKIQRTQQEDSAVYLCASSFQGISYNEQFFGPGTRLTVL.

The V call is TRBV5-1, the J call TRBJ1-2; 7 bases align to TRBD1. Trimming at V came to 3 bases and at J to 2 bases, leaving 10 bases not matched to a gene. The CDR3 covers 16 residues. The germline V gene has CDR1 SGHRS and CDR2 YFSETQ. CDR3 sequence (DNA): TGCGCCAGCAGCTACGACTTAGGGGGCGCCAACTATGGCTACACCTTC. Translated, it gives CASSYDLGGANYGYTF.

Notes on this clone: The final CDR3 position lacks the conserved phenylalanine or tryptophan, pointing to a likely read error. This rearrangement joins TRBV7-9 to TRBJ1-1, with D unclear. CDR3 length equals 13 residues. Trimming shortened V by 1 base and J by 8 bases, and 11 bases separated the two germline ends. CDR1 and CDR2 (germline): SEHNR, FQNEAQ (reference sequence). The CDR3, as DNA: TGTGCCAGCAGCTTAGGAGGTTTGACCGAAGCTTTCCTT. This gives the protein CASSLGGLTEAFL.

The chain has TRBV6-5 and TRBJ1-1; D not certain. Germline values: CDR1 MNHEY, CDR2 SVGAGI. The V and J ends lost 0 bases and 4 bases respectively, with 9 bases between them. CDR3 length: 14 residues. CDR3 coding DNA: TGTGCCAGCAGTTACTCTGTCCGGGGCACTGAAGCTTTCTTT. It yields the protein CASSYSVRGTEAFF.

This chain joins TRBV13 and TRBJ2-3; D is unclear. Germline values: CDR1 PRHDT, CDR2 FYEKMQ (reference sequence). V was pared by 2 bases and J by 2 bases, with 14 bases between. The CDR3 has 16 residues. DNA of the CDR3: TGTGCCAGCAGCTTATTAACGTCCGAAGCCACAGATACGCAGTATTTT. Its protein is CASSLLTSEATDTQYF.

The chain recombines TRBV4-1 with TRBJ2-3, with 7 bases aligning to TRBD2. Germline values: CDR1 MGHRA, CDR2 YSYEKL. J gave up 4 bases and V 1 base, and 5 bases lay outside the gene matches. CDR3 length: 15 amino acids. The CDR3 protein is CASSQVGGVADTQYF. CDR3 DNA sequence: TGCGCCAGCAGCCAAGTTGGGGGGGTGGCAGATACGCAGTATTTT.

The V and J genes are TRBV19 and TRBJ2-3; the match to TRBD1 covers 10 bases. Trimming cost V 6 bases and J 8 bases; bases outside gene matches: 14. CDR3 size: 16 residues. Looked up from germline, CDR1 is LNHDA and CDR2 is SQIVND (reference sequence). The CDR3, as DNA: TGTGCCAGTAGCGCCGGGACAGGGGACTTAATAGGTACGCAGTATTTT. Translated, it gives CASSAGTGDLIGTQYF.

J is TRBJ2-7 and V is TRBV11-2; possible D gene TRBD1, 6 bases. The germline V gene encodes CDR1 SGHAT and CDR2 FQNNGV. The CDR3 has 14 residues. V was trimmed by 1 base and J by 1 base, leaving 8 bases between them. The CDR3 protein is CASSLGQESYEQYF. CDR3 DNA: TGTGCCAGCAGCTTAGGACAGGAATCCTACGAGCAGTACTTC. The variable domain in full, with the rest retrieved from reference TRBV11-2 and TRBJ2-7, is EAGVAQSPRYKIIEKRQSVAFWCNPISGHATLYWYQQILGQGPKLLIQFQNNGVVDDSQLPKDRFSAERLKGVDSTLKIQPAKLEDSAVYLCASSLGQESYEQYFGPGTRLTVT.

This chain uses TRBV4-3 with TRBJ1-2, with a possible D match to TRBD1 (5 bases). V was pared by 0 bases and J by 9 bases, with 14 bases between. This CDR3 comprises 14 residues. Germline V gives CDR1 LGHNA, CDR2 YSLEER. CDR3: CASSQDSTGPSYTF. The CDR3 DNA reads as TGCGCCAGCAGCCAAGATAGTACAGGTCCGAGCTACACCTTC.

J is TRBJ2-3 and V is TRBV7-8; tentatively, D is TRBD1 (5 bases). The germline V gene has CDR1 SGHVS and CDR2 FQNEAQ. With 2 bases removed from V and 3 bases from J, the gap between germline ends came to 6 bases. The CDR3 length is 13 residues. The CDR3 loop reads CASSLQGTDTQYF. The DNA for the CDR3 is TGTGCCAGCAGCTTACAGGGAACAGATACGCAGTATTTT.

This clone was observed a few times. DNA of the CDR3: TGTGCCAGCAGCGCATCGACAGGGGTGCGCACAGATACGCAGTATTTT. The encoded protein is CASSASTGVRTDTQYF. The chain couples TRBV7-6 to TRBJ2-3; TRBD1 agrees at 8 bases. The CDR3 totals 16 residues. Germline CDR1 and CDR2: SGHVS and FNYEAQ. Germline trimming cut 5 bases from V and 1 base from J; bases unmatched to any gene: 8.

The CDR3 nucleotides are TGTGCCTGGAGTGCAGGGTACGCTGAAGCTTTCTTT. This encodes CAWSAGYAEAFF. The chain is built from TRBV30 and TRBJ1-1; weak D call: TRBD1 (5 bases). The CDR3 has 12 residues. Germline-derived CDR1 and CDR2 are GTSNPN and SVGIG (reference sequence). V gave up 1 base and J gave up 6 bases, with 9 bases separating them.

The genes are TRBV2 and TRBJ2-5; 8 bases map to TRBD1. V lost 3 bases, J lost 1 base, and 7 bases stayed unmatched. Germline V gene sequence: CDR1 SNHLY, CDR2 FYNNEI. The CDR3 consists of 16 residues. The CDR3 here is CASSDPGQEFQETQYF. DNA for the CDR3: TGTGCCAGCAGTGACCCGGGACAGGAGTTCCAAGAGACCCAGTACTTC.

The CDR3 is CASSQDSGGSTYEQYF. The CDR3 DNA reads TGCGCCAGCAGCCAGGATAGCGGGGGGTCCACCTACGAGCAGTACTTC. The chain has TRBV4-3 and TRBJ2-7, with 10 bases aligning to TRBD2. The V gene end was trimmed by 3 bases and the J gene end by 2 bases; junction bases not matched to a gene: 7. The CDR3 runs to 16 residues. Germline V gene lookup returns CDR1 LGHNA and CDR2 YSLEER.

The chain employs TRBV7-8 and TRBJ1-2, with D possibly matching TRBD1 (5 bases). The CDR3 spans 15 residues. Germline assignment: CDR1 SGHVS and CDR2 FQNEAQ. V shed 1 base and J shed 6 bases, with 15 bases lying between them. As DNA, the CDR3 is TGTGCCAGCAGCTTAGAAATCGGGGGTGATAATGGCTACACCTTC. Its translation: CASSLEIGGDNGYTF.

This clone was seen a single time. The V and J genes are TRBV12-5 and TRBJ1-1, with 11 bases that match TRBD1. The CDR3 is made up of 16 amino acids. Trimming removed 6 bases from V and 4 bases from J; junction bases left unmatched: 10. Germline CDR1 and CDR2: LGHNT and FRNRAP. This chain's CDR3 is CASGPGQGAAVTEAFF. The CDR3 DNA follows: TGTGCTAGTGGACCAGGACAGGGGGCGGCGGTCACTGAAGCTTTCTTT.

The chain employs TRBV9 and TRBJ1-4, with 9 nucleotides matching TRBD1. The J segment lost 7 bases and the V segment lost 4 bases, leaving 8 bases of the junction unmatched. The CDR3 spans 15 residues. Germline V gene lookup returns CDR1 SGDLS and CDR2 YYNGEE. The CDR3 DNA reads TGTGCCAGCAGCACGCGATGGGGACAGGGTGAAAAACTGTTTTTT. It codes for CASSTRWGQGEKLFF.

V gene TRBV19 combines with J gene TRBJ2-5; maybe TRBD2 (5 bases). The J call may be incorrect, as the DNA end agrees better with TRBJ2-7. The CDR3 loop spans 13 amino acids. The germline gives CDR1 LNHDA, CDR2 SQIVND (reference sequence). CDR3 in amino acids: CASSIGGFNEQYF. CDR3 nucleotides: TGTGCCAGTAGTATCGGAGGTTTTAACGAGCAGTACTTC.

This chain joins TRBV10-2 and TRBJ2-7; 10 nucleotides agree with TRBD2. This CDR3 is built from 17 residues. V lost 6 bases, J lost 5 bases, and 16 bases stayed unmatched. Germline lookup yields CDR1 WSHSY and CDR2 SAAADI. CDR3 bases: TGCGCCAGCAGACCTCTGACTAGCGGGCGAACTCCTAACGAGCAGTACTTC. It is translated as CASRPLTSGRTPNEQYF.

This clone has more than one count but fewer than ten. V usage is TRBV13 and J usage is TRBJ1-3, with 8 bases lining up with TRBD1. The CDR3 covers 16 residues. Germline CDR1 reads PRHDT; CDR2 reads FYEKMQ (reference sequence). V shed 4 bases and J 0 bases; nucleotides not matched to a gene: 5. CDR3 DNA: TGTGCCAGCAGCTACCCCACAGGGGGCTCTGGAAACACCATATATTTT. Translated: CASSYPTGGSGNTIYF.